One sample yielded the 5 T cell receptor beta chains listed below, sequenced in a study of CD8 T cells in ankylosing spondylitis. TCRdb reprocessed the 5' RACE reads via MiXCR and lists one record per CDR3 protein. Here the sample spans 150,000 to 200,000 distinct CDR3 sequences, around a tenth being singletons. The sample consisted of blood, either unsorted or a sorted T cell fraction (not recorded which). The receptors originated from a male donor with ankylosing spondylitis or in good health (not recorded which).

This clonotype was detected ten times or more. The rearrangement links TRBV6-1 to TRBJ1-2; 7 nucleotides line up with TRBD1. In germline, CDR1 is MNHNS, CDR2 SASEGT. The junction had 10 bases not matched to a gene; V was cut back by 6 bases and J by 3 bases. This CDR3 contains 15 residues. The CDR3 reads CASSPSFTGDYGYTF. DNA of the CDR3: TGTGCCAGCAGCCCCAGTTTTACAGGGGACTATGGCTACACCTTC.

The CDR3 bases are TGTGCCAGCAGCCAAGATGGGAGGAGCACAGATACGCAGTATTTT. It yields the protein CASSQDGRSTDTQYF. The rearrangement uses TRBV3-1 and TRBJ2-3; TRBD2 might be the D (6 bases). The germline V and J ends were trimmed by 0 bases and 0 bases, with 7 bases remaining between them. This CDR3 has 15 residues. CDR1 LGHDT and CDR2 YNNKEL come from the germline V gene (reference sequence).

This clonotype was seen at least ten times. The V gene is TRBV5-1, the J gene TRBJ2-7; the D gene is possibly TRBD2 (6 bases). CDR1 SGHRS and CDR2 YFSETQ come from the germline V gene. The CDR3 runs to 14 residues. Trimming took 3 bases from V and 2 from J, leaving 12 bases between them. The CDR3 DNA reads TGCGCCAGCAGCTCGGGGGTACAGCCCTACGAGCAGTACTTC. The encoded protein is CASSSGVQPYEQYF.

There are many counts of this clonotype. The chain is built from TRBV6-1 and TRBJ2-1; 7 bases agree with TRBD2. V shed 4 bases, J shed 8 bases, and the junction held 14 bases outside the gene matches. CDR3 size: 16 residues. CDR1 is MNHNS, CDR2 SASEGT, per germline. CDR3: CASSGKRGLTTDEQFF. DNA of the CDR3: TGTGCCAGCAGTGGGAAGCGGGGATTAACGACGGATGAGCAGTTCTTC.

This clonotype was observed many times. The chain uses TRBV12-3 or TRBV12-4 and TRBJ1-1, with 8 bases aligning to TRBD1. The CDR3 totals 14 residues. The V segment lost 6 bases and the J segment 3 bases; nucleotides outside the gene matches: 6. Here the CDR3 DNA reads TGTGCCAGCAGCCGTACGACAGGGGACACTGAAGCTTTCTTT. It translates to CASSRTTGDTEAFF.